This T cell receptor (beta chain) comes out of a study of cytomegalovirus exposure and HLA in healthy donors. Study-wide results and limits: A later analysis found common viral pathogens apparently linked to several of the most significant clusters. Presence/absence analyses treated sequencing depth as roughly uniform across donors.

This clone came up once. Its matching antigen is unknown. The PCR employed 60 Vbeta primers together with 13 Jbeta primers. Libraries were prepared by immunoSEQ multiplex PCR; TCRdb keeps only in-frame clonotypes and omits some of them. The sample includes around 120,000 clones, roughly four fifths of them seen just once. V was clipped by 7 bases and J by 4 bases; unmatched bases: 8. Germline V gives CDR1 SGHRS, CDR2 YFSETQ. The CDR3 has 14 residues. What was sequenced was PBMCs. This chain joins TRBV5-1 and TRBJ1-5; 7 nucleotides line up with TRBD1. This sequence originates from a woman aged 40 to 50 in good health and CMV-seropositive. Here the CDR3 reads CASCPGTENQPQHF. In DNA, the CDR3 is TGCGCCAGCTGTCCCGGGACAGAAAATCAGCCCCAGCATTTT.